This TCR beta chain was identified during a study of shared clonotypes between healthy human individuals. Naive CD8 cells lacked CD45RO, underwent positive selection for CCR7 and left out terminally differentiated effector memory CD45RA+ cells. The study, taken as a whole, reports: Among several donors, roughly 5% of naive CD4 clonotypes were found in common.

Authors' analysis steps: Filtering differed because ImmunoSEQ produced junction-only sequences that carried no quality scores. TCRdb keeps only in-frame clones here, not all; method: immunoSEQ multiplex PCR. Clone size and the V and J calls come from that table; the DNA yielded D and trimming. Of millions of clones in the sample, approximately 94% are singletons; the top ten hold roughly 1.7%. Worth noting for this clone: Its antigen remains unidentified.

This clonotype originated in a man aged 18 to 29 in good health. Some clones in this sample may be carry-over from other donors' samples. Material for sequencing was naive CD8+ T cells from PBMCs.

CDR3 amino acids: CASSLTGTSYNEQFF. For the CDR3, the DNA is TGTGCCAGCAGCTTAACAGGGACCTCCTACAATGAGCAGTTCTTC. V gene TRBV5-6 combines with J gene TRBJ2-1; TRBD1 might be the D (6 bases). CDR3 size: 15 residues. V was pared by 2 bases and J by 0 bases, with 9 bases between. Germline values: CDR1 SGHDT, CDR2 YYEEEE.